The TCR beta chain under discussion was sequenced for a study of regulatory T cells in long-lasting Graves disease. Time point here: newly diagnosed GD, antithyroid drugs for less than 3 months. Isolated PBMC RNA provided the starting material for the TCR library. In building TCR beta libraries, iRepertoire HTBI primers were used together with Arm-PCR of CDR3 regions. TCRdb reprocessed the multiplex PCR reads via MiXCR and lists one record per CDR3 protein. Here the sample spans 500,000 or so distinct CDR3 sequences, 15% to 20% being singletons. Germline V gives CDR1 SNHLY, CDR2 FYNNEI. The CDR3 extends over 15 amino acids. Trimming took 5 bases from V and 0 from J, leaving 11 bases between them. Ten or more counts support this clonotype. This sample was also put to use in a study of T cells in Graves' hyperthyroidism and ophthalmopathy.

The sample consisted of peripheral blood mononuclear cells (PBMCs), taken at new diagnosis, from a patient treated with antithyroid drugs. The genes are TRBV2 and TRBJ1-5, with D unclear. This clonotype was obtained from a woman aged 35 to 59 with Graves disease. The CDR3 sequence: CASSLDSFSNQPQHF. For the CDR3, the DNA is TGTGCCAGCAGTCTGGACTCATTTAGCAATCAGCCCCAGCATTTT.